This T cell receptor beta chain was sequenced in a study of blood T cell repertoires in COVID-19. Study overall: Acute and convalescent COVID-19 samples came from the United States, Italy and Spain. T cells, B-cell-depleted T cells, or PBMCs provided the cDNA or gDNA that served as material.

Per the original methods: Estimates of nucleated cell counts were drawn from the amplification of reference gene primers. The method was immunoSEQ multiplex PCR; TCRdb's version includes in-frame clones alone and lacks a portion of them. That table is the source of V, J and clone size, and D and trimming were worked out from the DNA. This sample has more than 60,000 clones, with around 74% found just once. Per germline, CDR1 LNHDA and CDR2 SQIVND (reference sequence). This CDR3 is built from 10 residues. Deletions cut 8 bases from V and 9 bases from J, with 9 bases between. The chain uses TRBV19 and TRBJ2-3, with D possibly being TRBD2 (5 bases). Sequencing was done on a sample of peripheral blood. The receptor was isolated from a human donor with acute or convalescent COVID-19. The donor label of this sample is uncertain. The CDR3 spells CASPPGTQYF. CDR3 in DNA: TGTGCCAGTCCTCCGGGGACGCAGTATTTT.